This passage covers 3 T cell receptor beta chains from one sample sequenced in a study of blood T cell repertoires in COVID-19. TCRdb's table, derived via immunoSEQ multiplex PCR, lists solely in-frame clones and lacks some. The table includes almost 500,000 clones, roughly nine tenths detected once. The sample comprised PBMCs or T cells enriched from blood (not recorded which). The receptors derive from a woman between 55 and 75 years old who had recovered from COVID-19.

The J gene is TRBJ2-7, the V gene TRBV15, with a possible D match to TRBD1 (5 bases). Germline-derived CDR1 and CDR2 are LNHNV and YYDKDF (reference sequence). The ends were cut back, 1 base at V and 0 bases at J, with 13 bases in the middle. The CDR3 is 16 residues long. In DNA form, the CDR3 reads TGTGCCACCAGCAGAGTAAGGGGCCCTAGCTCCTACGAGCAGTACGTC. Its translation is CATSRVRGPSSYEQYV.

V is TRBV5-6 and J is TRBJ2-2; 9 bases match TRBD1. The length of the CDR3 is 14 residues. Germline V CDR1 and CDR2: SGHDT, YYEEEE. The J segment lost 7 bases and the V segment lost 3 bases, leaving 4 bases of the junction unmatched. CDR3 bases: TGTGCCAGCAGCTCCGGGACAGGGTACGGGGAGCTGTTTTTT. This gives the protein CASSSGTGYGELFF.

The CDR3 DNA follows: TGTGCCAGCAGCTTAGCCGCAGATACGCAGTATTTT. Its protein is CASSLAADTQYF. J is TRBJ2-3 and V is TRBV7-2, with D unclear. Trimming pared 0 bases from V and 4 bases from J, leaving 2 bases between. CDR3 length equals 12 residues. The germline V gene encodes CDR1 SGHTA and CDR2 FQGNSA.